Following are 29 T cell receptor beta chains from one sample sequenced in a study of T cells in Graves' hyperthyroidism and ophthalmopathy (dated by TCRdb to about 2019). Receptor amplification or capture employed multiplex PCR. The sequencing machine was an Illumina HiSeq 2000. The TCR beta CDR3 regions were amplified from the RNA transcripts. The first round of RT-PCR for the TCR CDR3 was performed with the HTBI primer set and the Qiagen OneStep RT-PCR kit. The raw public data were reprocessed by TCRdb itself: fastp quality trimming at Q25, MiXCR clonotype calling, in-frame beta chains only. Identical CDR3 protein sequences are pooled into one entry, listed with their most common genes and DNA. This sample lists 450,000 to 700,000 distinct CDR3 sequences; just over 45% were detected once. More than 7.5% of the sample is taken by the ten largest. The sequenced sample consisted of peripheral blood or thyroid tissue (not recorded which). These receptors all stem from a woman aged 18-29 years with Graves' hyperthyroidism.

The genes are TRBV29-1 and TRBJ2-2; TRBD1 aligns across 7 bases. The germline V gene has CDR1 SQVTM and CDR2 ANQGSEA. Trimming removed 7 bases from V and 0 bases from J; junction bases left unmatched: 11. This CDR3 region has 16 residues. The CDR3 DNA reads as TGCAGCGCCGTCCCCCGCGACAGGGCGAACACCGGGGAGCTGTTTTTT. Translating it yields CSAVPRDRANTGELFF.

The V gene is TRBV12-3 or TRBV12-4, the J gene TRBJ2-1; 7 bases agree with TRBD1. The trim removed 6 bases at V and 4 bases at J, leaving 9 bases unmatched. This CDR3 spans 15 amino acids. The CDR3 nucleotides are TGTGCCAGCAGGATGACAGGGTTCGGTTACAATGAGCAGTTCTTC. Translation gives CASRMTGFGYNEQFF.

This clonotype occurred a few times. The chain couples TRBV18 to TRBJ1-2, with D unresolved. In germline, CDR1 is KGHSH, CDR2 LQKENI. This CDR3 spans 14 amino acids. V lost 2 bases and J lost 1, with 8 bases in between. As DNA, the CDR3 is TGTGCCAGCTCACCAAGCGGGGTTAACTATGGCTACACCTTC. It encodes CASSPSGVNYGYTF.

This clonotype was seen many times. CDR3 loop: CSARKQANTEAFF. CDR3 DNA sequence: TGCAGTGCTAGGAAACAGGCGAACACTGAAGCTTTCTTT. The chain employs TRBV20-1 and TRBJ1-1, with D possibly being TRBD1 (5 bases). CDR1 is DFQATT and CDR2 is SNEGSKA in the germline V gene (reference sequence). This CDR3 has 13 residues. Trimming left V 3 bases short and J 1 base short, with 9 bases between.

This chain connects TRBV20-1 to TRBJ2-1; 10 bases agree with TRBD2. Germline V lookup: CDR1 DFQATT, CDR2 SNEGSKA (reference sequence). V dropped 0 bases and J dropped 7; count of bases not matched to a gene: 3. This CDR3 has 14 residues. CDR3 DNA: TGCAGTGCTAGAGAACTAGCGGGGTTAAATGAGCAGTTCTTC. Translation gives CSARELAGLNEQFF.

This clonotype was counted many times. The V and J genes are TRBV20-1 and TRBJ1-1, with D tentatively TRBD1 (5 bases). This CDR3 spans 14 amino acids. V lost 0 bases, J lost 10 bases, and 18 bases lay in between. In germline, CDR1 is DFQATT, CDR2 SNEGSKA (reference sequence). In DNA, the CDR3 is TGCAGTGCTAGAGATCCCCGGGGGGTCTTTGCAGCTTTCTTT. Translating it yields CSARDPRGVFAAFF.

This clonotype was picked up many times. The CDR3 sequence is CSAYLDYTEAFF. In nucleotides, the CDR3 is TGCAGCGCATACCTGGACTACACTGAAGCTTTCTTT. This chain uses TRBV29-1 with TRBJ1-1; the D is unclear. Germline V gene data show CDR1 as SQVTM and CDR2 as ANQGSEA. The CDR3 loop spans 12 amino acids. Between the trimmed V and J ends, which lost 7 bases and 3 bases, there was a span of 12 bases.

The chain employs TRBV29-1 and TRBJ1-4; TRBD1 is a possible D gene (6 bases). In germline, CDR1 is SQVTM, CDR2 ANQGSEA. The V end was cut by 5 bases, the J end by 3 bases, with 13 bases between. The CDR3 loop spans 14 amino acids. CDR3 nucleotides: TGCAGCGTTAGGGCAGGGGCCTCTAATGAAAAACTGTTTTTT. This translates into CSVRAGASNEKLFF.

DNA for the CDR3: TGTGCCAGCAGCTTAGCGGGGCGGACAGGCAATCAGCCCCAGCATTTT. It encodes CASSLAGRTGNQPQHF. The chain links TRBV7-9 to TRBJ1-5, with D perhaps matching TRBD1 (6 bases). V dropped 0 bases and J dropped 2 bases, with 11 bases sitting between them. Germline V gene sequence: CDR1 SEHNR, CDR2 FQNEAQ (reference sequence). This CDR3 has 16 amino acids.

Many counts were recorded for this clonotype. CDR3 loop: CASSLGLLAATSYEQYF. In DNA form, the CDR3 reads TGTGCCAGCAGCTTGGGCCTTCTAGCGGCTACTTCCTACGAGCAGTACTTC. V is TRBV5-6 and J is TRBJ2-7, with TRBD2 matching 7 bases. The CDR3 is 17 amino acids. V dropped 0 bases and J dropped 1; count of bases not matched to a gene: 10. Germline V gene sequence: CDR1 SGHDT, CDR2 YYEEEE. The full variable domain, rest sourced from reference TRBV5-6 and TRBJ2-7, is DAGVTQSPTHLIKTRGQQVTLRCSPKSGHDTVSWYQQALGQGPQFIFQYYEEEERQRGNFPDRFSGHQFPNYSSELNVNALLLGDSALYLCASSLGLLAATSYEQYFGPGTRLTVT.

This clonotype was counted at least ten times. The chain uses TRBV4-1 and TRBJ2-5; 14 nucleotides match TRBD2. Losses at the gene ends were 2 bases for V and 5 bases for J; bases not matched to a gene: 7. The CDR3 is 17 amino acids. Germline V lookup: CDR1 MGHRA, CDR2 YSYEKL. For the CDR3, the DNA is TGCGCCAGCAGCCAACCGACTAGCGGGAGGGCCGGGGAGACCCAGTACTTC. Translated: CASSQPTSGRAGETQYF.

The V gene is TRBV29-1, the J gene TRBJ1-4; 12 nucleotides line up with TRBD1. The CDR3 runs to 14 residues. The ends lost 4 bases at V and 11 bases at J; junction bases unmatched: 8. Germline V gene sequence: CDR1 SQVTM, CDR2 ANQGSEA. The CDR3 reads CSVVPGQGAGKLFF. The CDR3 coding sequence is TGCAGCGTTGTCCCGGGACAGGGGGCAGGGAAACTGTTTTTT.

This clonotype was found many times. This sequence joins TRBV6-1 and TRBJ1-1; D not certain. V was shortened by 0 bases and J by 1 base, with 0 bases between the two germline ends. CDR1 is MNHNS and CDR2 is SASEGT in the germline V gene. The length of the CDR3 is 12 residues. The CDR3 loop is CASSEANTEAFF. The CDR3 DNA sequence: TGTGCCAGCAGTGAAGCGAACACTGAAGCTTTCTTT.

There are many counts of this clonotype. The gene calls are TRBV4-2 and TRBJ1-4; D not resolved. Germline assignment: CDR1 LGHNA and CDR2 YNFKEQ. V lost 6 bases and J lost 0, with 11 bases in between. This CDR3 region has 15 residues. In DNA form, the CDR3 reads TGTGCCAGCAGACCTACCTTGTCAACTAATGAAAAACTGTTTTTT. Protein: CASRPTLSTNEKLFF.

This clonotype occurred once. V usage is TRBV20-1 and J usage is TRBJ1-6; a weak D match, TRBD1 (5 bases). The germline V gene has CDR1 DFQATT and CDR2 SNEGSKA (reference sequence). V lost 5 bases and J lost 2, with 16 bases in between. The CDR3 covers 16 residues. CDR3 nucleotides: TGCAGTGCTTCTCACGGGGGATTTGCCTATAATTCACCCCTCCACTTT. Encoded protein: CSASHGGFAYNSPLHF.

V and J are TRBV20-1 and TRBJ2-5; 9 positions match TRBD1. CDR1 is DFQATT and CDR2 is SNEGSKA in the germline V gene (reference sequence). The ends lost 5 bases at V and 2 bases at J; junction bases unmatched: 3. The CDR3 is 13 residues long. The CDR3 region has the DNA TGCAGTGCTCGGACAGGGGTGCAAGAGACCCAGTACTTC. It codes for CSARTGVQETQYF.

This clonotype appeared many times. The chain couples TRBV5-1 to TRBJ2-7; D gene unclear. CDR3 length: 14 amino acids. CDR1 SGHRS and CDR2 YFSETQ come from the germline V gene. Trimming took off 1 base at V and 3 bases at J, with 11 bases between the two ends. The CDR3, as DNA: TGCGCCAGCAGCTTGAGCCAGGAAAACTACGAGCAGTACTTC. This translates into CASSLSQENYEQYF.

Points on this clonotype: A much larger clone is a single base away; this may be a read error. The chain recombines TRBV12-3 or TRBV12-4 with TRBJ2-7; TRBD1 matches 8 bases. This CDR3 has 14 amino acids. CDR3 sequence: CAGSLHRGAYEQYF. The CDR3 DNA reads TGTGCCGGCAGTTTACACAGGGGGGCCTACGAGCAGTACTTC.

This clonotype occurred many times. J is TRBJ1-1 and V is TRBV6-2 or TRBV6-3, with a possible D match to TRBD1 (5 bases). The CDR3 spans 14 residues. The V end was cut by 7 bases, the J end by 3 bases, with 15 bases between. Germline CDR1 and CDR2: MNHEY and SVGEGT. The CDR3 here is CASTLPGEDTEAFF. CDR3 coding DNA: TGTGCCAGCACCCTCCCGGGGGAGGACACTGAAGCTTTCTTT.

Many counts were recorded for this clonotype. CDR3 protein: CSARAGTGDEKLFF. In DNA, the CDR3 is TGCAGTGCTAGGGCCGGGACAGGGGATGAAAAACTGTTTTTT. The rearrangement links TRBV20-1 to TRBJ1-4; 10 nucleotides align to TRBD1. Germline loops: CDR1 DFQATT, CDR2 SNEGSKA (reference sequence). The CDR3 is 14 residues long. Germline trimming cut 3 bases from V and 6 bases from J; bases unmatched to any gene: 4.

The chain carries TRBV24-1 and TRBJ1-2, with 7 bases identical to TRBD1. The V gene's germline CDR1 is KGHDR and CDR2 SFDVKD. The CDR3 runs to 18 residues. After removal of 4 bases from V and 2 bases from J, the junction contained 15 bases not matched to a gene. CDR3 nucleotide sequence: TGTGCCACCAGTGAATCCGACAGGGTGTGGGACGCCAACTATGGCTACACCTTC. It yields the protein CATSESDRVWDANYGYTF.

The J gene is TRBJ1-2, the V gene TRBV7-3, with D perhaps TRBD1 (5 bases). Trimming took 5 bases from V and 6 from J, leaving 31 bases between them. The CDR3 has 19 amino acids. The germline V gene has CDR1 SGHTA and CDR2 FQGTGA. The CDR3 DNA is TGTGCCAGCAGCCCCGGGCCGGCTAGGGGTACAGGTGTCCCGAATGGCTACACCTTC. Its protein product is CASSPGPARGTGVPNGYTF. The variable domain in full, completed from reference TRBV7-3 and TRBJ1-2, reads GAGVSQTPSNKVTEKGKYVELRCDPISGHTALYWYRQSLGQGPEFLIYFQGTGAADDSGLPNDRFFAVRPEGSVSTLKIQRTERGDSAVYLCASSPGPARGTGVPNGYTFGSGTRLTVV.

This clonotype was detected ten times or more. The V call is TRBV15, the J call TRBJ2-7, with 9 bases aligning to TRBD1. V lost 1 base and J lost 4; bases outside the gene matches: 8. The CDR3 contains 16 residues. The germline V gene has CDR1 LNHNV and CDR2 YYDKDF (reference sequence). Written as DNA, the CDR3 is TGTGCCACCAGCAGAGGTGTGGGACAGGGAAATTACGAGCAGTACTTC. It specifies CATSRGVGQGNYEQYF.

This chain uses TRBV15 with TRBJ1-2, with 8 bases that match TRBD1. J gave up 7 bases and V 2 bases, and 6 bases lay outside the gene matches. Germline loops: CDR1 LNHNV, CDR2 YYDKDF (reference sequence). This CDR3 has 14 amino acids. This CDR3 reads CATSRPGQGAGYTF. CDR3 DNA: TGTGCCACCAGCAGACCTGGACAGGGAGCTGGCTACACCTTC.

This clonotype was observed a few times. CDR3 region: CASSTTGGLSYNSPLHF. The CDR3 DNA is TGTGCCAGCAGCACAACAGGGGGATTGTCCTATAATTCACCCCTCCACTTT. V gene TRBV11-3 combines with J gene TRBJ1-6; 8 positions agree with TRBD1. Germline trimming cut 5 bases from V and 1 base from J; bases unmatched to any gene: 7. CDR3 length: 17 amino acids. Germline CDR1 reads SGHNT; CDR2 reads YENEEA.

The rearrangement links TRBV2 to TRBJ2-5, with D tentatively TRBD1 (6 bases). V was shortened by 3 bases and J by 5 bases, with 10 bases between the two germline ends. CDR1 is SNHLY, CDR2 FYNNEI, per germline. CDR3 size: 13 residues. CDR3 in DNA: TGTGCCAGCAGTGACAGGGGAAGGGAGACCCAGTACTTC. It encodes CASSDRGRETQYF.

The sample holds many counts of this clonotype. V and J are TRBV14 and TRBJ2-7, with D possibly matching TRBD2 (5 bases). The V end lost 0 bases, the J end lost 5 bases, and 8 bases lay between the germline ends. The germline gives CDR1 SGHDN, CDR2 FVKESK. The CDR3 runs 13 residues. The CDR3 reads CASSQDFGDEQYF. The DNA of the CDR3 is TGTGCCAGCAGCCAAGATTTCGGGGACGAGCAGTACTTC.

The chain carries TRBV5-1 and TRBJ2-7, with 14 bases fitting TRBD2. The CDR3 contains 17 residues. The junction had 9 bases not matched to a gene; V was cut back by 0 bases and J by 7 bases. The germline V gene has CDR1 SGHRS and CDR2 YFSETQ. The CDR3 here is CASSLEGLAGVGNEQYF. The CDR3 region has the DNA TGCGCCAGCAGCTTGGAGGGACTAGCGGGAGTTGGCAATGAGCAGTACTTC. The full variable domain, its missing parts supplied by reference TRBV5-1 and TRBJ2-7, is KAGVTQTPRYLIKTRGQQVTLSCSPISGHRSVSWYQQTPGQGLQFLFEYFSETQRNKGNFPGRFSGRQFSNSRSEMNVSTLELGDSALYLCASSLEGLAGVGNEQYFGPGTRLTVT.

The CDR3 region is CASSVLESNSPLHF. The CDR3 region has the DNA TGTGCCAGCAGTGTTCTCGAGTCTAATTCACCCCTCCACTTT. The chain employs TRBV2 and TRBJ1-6; D unclear. Germline V gene sequence: CDR1 SNHLY, CDR2 FYNNEI. V was shortened by 4 bases and J by 6 bases, with 10 bases between the two germline ends. This CDR3 has 14 residues.